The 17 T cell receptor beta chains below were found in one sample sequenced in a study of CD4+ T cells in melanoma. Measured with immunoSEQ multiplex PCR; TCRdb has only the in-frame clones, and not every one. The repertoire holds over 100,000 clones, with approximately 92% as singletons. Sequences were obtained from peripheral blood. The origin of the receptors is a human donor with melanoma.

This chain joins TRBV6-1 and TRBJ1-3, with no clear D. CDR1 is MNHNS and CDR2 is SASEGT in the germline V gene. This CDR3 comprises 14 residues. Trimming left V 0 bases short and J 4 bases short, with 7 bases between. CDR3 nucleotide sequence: TGTGCCAGCAGTGAAGCATCGAGGGGAAACACCATATATTTT. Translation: CASSEASRGNTIYF.

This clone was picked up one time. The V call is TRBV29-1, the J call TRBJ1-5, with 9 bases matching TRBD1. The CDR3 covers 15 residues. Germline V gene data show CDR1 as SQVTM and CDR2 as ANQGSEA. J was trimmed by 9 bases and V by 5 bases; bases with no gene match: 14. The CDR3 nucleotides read TGCAGCGTTACGACAGTACAGGGGGCATTGGGGCCCCAGCATTTT. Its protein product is CSVTTVQGALGPQHF.

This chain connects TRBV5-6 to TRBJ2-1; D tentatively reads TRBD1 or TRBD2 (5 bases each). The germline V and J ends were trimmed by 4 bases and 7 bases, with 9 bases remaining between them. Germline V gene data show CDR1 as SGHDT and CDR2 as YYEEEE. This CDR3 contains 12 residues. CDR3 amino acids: CASSLWGNEQFF. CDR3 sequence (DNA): TGTGCCAGCAGCCTCTGGGGGAATGAGCAGTTCTTC.

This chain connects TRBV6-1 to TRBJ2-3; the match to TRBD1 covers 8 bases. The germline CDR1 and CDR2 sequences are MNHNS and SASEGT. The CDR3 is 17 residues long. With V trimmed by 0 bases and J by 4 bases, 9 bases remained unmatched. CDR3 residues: CASSEALTGGSADTQYF. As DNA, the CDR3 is TGTGCCAGCAGTGAAGCGCTAACAGGGGGGTCAGCAGATACGCAGTATTTT.

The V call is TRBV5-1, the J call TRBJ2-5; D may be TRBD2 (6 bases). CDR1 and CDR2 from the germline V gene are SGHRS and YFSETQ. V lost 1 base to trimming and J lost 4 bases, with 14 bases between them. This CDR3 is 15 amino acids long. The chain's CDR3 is CASSLSSALPETQYF. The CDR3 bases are TGCGCCAGCAGCTTGTCTAGCGCCCTTCCAGAGACCCAGTACTTC.

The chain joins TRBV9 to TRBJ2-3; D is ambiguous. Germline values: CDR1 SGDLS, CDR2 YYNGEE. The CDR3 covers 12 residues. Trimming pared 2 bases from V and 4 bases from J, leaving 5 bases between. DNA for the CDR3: TGTGCCAGCAGCGTGTACGCAGATACGCAGTATTTT. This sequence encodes CASSVYADTQYF.

CDR3 loop: CASSPIRTGNPDTQYF. Written as DNA, the CDR3 is TGTGCCAGCTCACCAATCCGGACAGGGAATCCAGATACGCAGTATTTT. V gene TRBV18 combines with J gene TRBJ2-3, with 8 nucleotides matching TRBD1. The CDR3 totals 16 residues. Germline CDR1 reads KGHSH; CDR2 reads LQKENI. After removal of 2 bases from V and 4 bases from J, the junction contained 8 bases not matched to a gene.

The CDR3: CASSPEMYSGRRTGELFF. The CDR3 DNA reads TGTGCCAGCTCACCAGAGATGTATAGCGGGAGGCGGACCGGGGAGCTGTTTTTT. This chain connects TRBV18 to TRBJ2-2; TRBD2 matches at 10 bases. The germline V gene encodes CDR1 KGHSH and CDR2 LQKENI. V was clipped by 2 bases and J by 5 bases; unmatched bases: 11. The CDR3 runs to 18 residues.

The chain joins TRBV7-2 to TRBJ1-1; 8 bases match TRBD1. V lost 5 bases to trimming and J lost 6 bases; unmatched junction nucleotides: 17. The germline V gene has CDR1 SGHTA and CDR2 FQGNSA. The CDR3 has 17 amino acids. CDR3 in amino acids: CASSLTADRGISSEAFF. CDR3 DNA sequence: TGTGCCAGCAGCCTAACAGCCGACAGGGGTATTAGCTCTGAAGCTTTCTTT.

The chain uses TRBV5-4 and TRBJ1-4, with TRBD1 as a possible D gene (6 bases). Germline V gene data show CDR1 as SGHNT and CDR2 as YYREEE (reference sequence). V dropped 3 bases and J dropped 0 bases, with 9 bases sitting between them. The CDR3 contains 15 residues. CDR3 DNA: TGTGCCAGCAGCTCTGGGGGCACAACTAATGAAAAACTGTTTTTT. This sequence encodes CASSSGGTTNEKLFF.

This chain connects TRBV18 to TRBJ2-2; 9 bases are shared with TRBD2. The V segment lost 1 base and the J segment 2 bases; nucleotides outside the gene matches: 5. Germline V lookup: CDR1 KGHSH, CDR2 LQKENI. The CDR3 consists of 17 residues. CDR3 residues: CASSPQIAGANTGELFF. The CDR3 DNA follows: TGTGCCAGCTCACCACAGATAGCGGGGGCAAACACCGGGGAGCTGTTTTTT.

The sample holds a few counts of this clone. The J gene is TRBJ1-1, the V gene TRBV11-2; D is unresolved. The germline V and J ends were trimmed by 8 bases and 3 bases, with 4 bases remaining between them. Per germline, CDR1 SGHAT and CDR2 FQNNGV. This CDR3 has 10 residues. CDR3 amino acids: CASAHTEAFF. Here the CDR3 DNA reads TGTGCCAGCGCCCACACTGAAGCTTTCTTT.

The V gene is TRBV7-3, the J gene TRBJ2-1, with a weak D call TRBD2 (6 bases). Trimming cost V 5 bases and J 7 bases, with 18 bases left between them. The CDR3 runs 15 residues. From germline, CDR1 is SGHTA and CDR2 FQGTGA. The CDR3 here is CASSPRRASQNEQFF. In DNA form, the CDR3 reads TGTGCCAGCAGCCCGAGGAGGGCTAGCCAGAATGAGCAGTTCTTC. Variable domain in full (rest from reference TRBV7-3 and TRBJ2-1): GAGVSQTPSNKVTEKGKYVELRCDPISGHTALYWYRQSLGQGPEFLIYFQGTGAADDSGLPNDRFFAVRPEGSVSTLKIQRTERGDSAVYLCASSPRRASQNEQFFGPGTRLTVL.

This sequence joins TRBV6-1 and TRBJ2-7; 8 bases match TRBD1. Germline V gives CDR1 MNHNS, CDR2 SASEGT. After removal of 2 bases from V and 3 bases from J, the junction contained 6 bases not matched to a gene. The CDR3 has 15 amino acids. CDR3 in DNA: TGTGCCAGCAGTGAACCGGGACAGGATCACTACGAGCAGTACTTC. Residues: CASSEPGQDHYEQYF.

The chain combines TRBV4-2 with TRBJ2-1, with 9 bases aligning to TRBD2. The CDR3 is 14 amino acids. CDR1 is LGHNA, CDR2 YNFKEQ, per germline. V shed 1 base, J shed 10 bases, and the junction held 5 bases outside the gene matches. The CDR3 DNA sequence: TGTGCCAGCAGCCAAGCGCGAACTAGCGGGGAGCAGTTCTTC. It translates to CASSQARTSGEQFF.

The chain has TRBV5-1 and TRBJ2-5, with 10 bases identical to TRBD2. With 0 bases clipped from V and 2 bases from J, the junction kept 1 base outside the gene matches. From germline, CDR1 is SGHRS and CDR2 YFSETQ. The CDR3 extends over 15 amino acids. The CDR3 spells CASSLGLAGQETQYF. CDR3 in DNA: TGCGCCAGCAGCTTGGGACTAGCGGGTCAAGAGACCCAGTACTTC.

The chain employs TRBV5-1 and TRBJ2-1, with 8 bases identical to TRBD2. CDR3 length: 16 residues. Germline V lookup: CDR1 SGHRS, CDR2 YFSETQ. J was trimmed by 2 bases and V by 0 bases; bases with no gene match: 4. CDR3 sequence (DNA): TGCGCCAGCAGCTTGGCTGCGGGAGGCCCCTACAATGAGCAGTTCTTC. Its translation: CASSLAAGGPYNEQFF.